This TCR beta chain was found in a study of blood T cell repertoires in COVID-19. Study overall: COVID-19 samples from acute and convalescent phases originated in the United States, Italy and Spain.

In the source study's methods: How many nucleated cells were present was estimated from reference gene primer amplification. Sequenced by immunoSEQ multiplex PCR; TCRdb stores in-frame clones only, minus some. V, J and clone size are taken as reported in that table, and D and trimming were inferred from the DNA itself. The top ten clones hold 6.5% to 8.5% of a sample with approximately 490,000 clones, 80% to 90% of them seen once. Participants were placed into cohorts based on the clinical history they reported. In germline, CDR1 is SGHRS, CDR2 YFSETQ. Trimming removed 4 bases at V and 0 bases at J, with 11 bases between. The CDR3 sequence is 16 residues long.

This TCR was recovered from a woman aged 60 to 75 who had recovered from COVID-19. Sequenced: PBMCs or T cells enriched from blood (not recorded which). The chain joins TRBV5-1 to TRBJ1-6, with D perhaps matching TRBD1 (6 bases). This CDR3 reads CASSEGVSSYNSPLHF. CDR3 bases: TGCGCCAGCAGCGAGGGGGTCAGCTCCTATAATTCACCCCTCCACTTT. Full variable domain (missing parts from reference TRBV5-1 and TRBJ1-6): KAGVTQTPRYLIKTRGQQVTLSCSPISGHRSVSWYQQTPGQGLQFLFEYFSETQRNKGNFPGRFSGRQFSNSRSEMNVSTLELGDSALYLCASSEGVSSYNSPLHFGNGTRLTVT.